Below, 30 T cell receptor beta chains from the same sample are listed, as sequenced in a study of control samples from healthy donors and cancer patients. Assay: immunoSEQ multiplex PCR; the TCRdb copy retains only in-frame clones and omits some. The table records roughly 100,000 clones, 83% of them present only once. What was sequenced was blood. The source of these receptors is a woman in her forties or fifties in good health.

This clone was seen many times. The chain links TRBV6-5 to TRBJ2-7; TRBD1 might be the D (5 bases). The CDR3 runs 13 residues. Trimming took 4 bases from V and 2 from J, leaving 9 bases between them. Germline CDR1 and CDR2: MNHEY and SVGAGI. CDR3 in DNA: TGTGCCAGCAGTTTACAGGCGACCTACGAGCAGTACTTC. As protein: CASSLQATYEQYF.

The genes are TRBV25-1 and TRBJ2-7; 10 bases match TRBD2. Germline V lookup: CDR1 MGHDK, CDR2 SYGVNS. The CDR3 loop spans 15 amino acids. With 3 bases clipped from V and 7 bases from J, the junction kept 9 bases outside the gene matches. The CDR3 loop is CASSESSGSRWEQYF. Written as DNA, the CDR3 is TGTGCCAGCAGTGAGTCTAGCGGGAGTCGATGGGAGCAGTACTTC.

CDR3 nucleotide sequence: TGTGCCAGCAGCCAAGATAACAGGGGGCTCGAGACCCAGTACTTC. This codes for CASSQDNRGLETQYF. This chain connects TRBV4-2 to TRBJ2-5; 9 bases agree with TRBD1. V lost 0 bases and J lost 5; bases outside the gene matches: 4. CDR3 size: 15 residues. CDR1 LGHNA and CDR2 YNFKEQ come from the germline V gene.

The chain is built from TRBV7-9 and TRBJ1-4; no clear D gene. This CDR3 is built from 12 residues. Germline CDR1 is SEHNR and CDR2 is FQNEAQ (reference sequence). The V end was cut by 1 base, the J end by 8 bases, with 5 bases between. DNA of the CDR3: TGTGCCAGCAGCTTAGGCGGGGAAAAACTGTTTTTT. This gives the protein CASSLGGEKLFF.

The genes are TRBV10-3 and TRBJ2-7; 8 positions match TRBD1. Germline V lookup: CDR1 ENHRY, CDR2 SYGVKD. This CDR3 region has 14 residues. The V segment lost 4 bases and the J segment 6 bases; nucleotides outside the gene matches: 8. The CDR3 protein is CAISVGQGTGEQYF. For the CDR3, the DNA is TGTGCCATCAGTGTCGGACAGGGTACGGGCGAGCAGTACTTC.

This clone was observed a handful of times. The chain combines TRBV9 with TRBJ1-2, with D maybe TRBD1 (6 bases). The CDR3 has 17 amino acids. V lost 3 bases and J lost 4, with 22 bases in between. Germline V gene lookup returns CDR1 SGDLS and CDR2 YYNGEE. CDR3: CASSGQTDRDYLYGYTF. In nucleotides, the CDR3 is TGTGCCAGCAGCGGACAGACGGACAGAGACTACCTCTATGGCTACACCTTC.

This clone appeared once. The rearrangement joins TRBV3-1 (or the pseudogene TRBV3-2) to TRBJ1-5; no definite D call. The CDR3 totals 22 residues. Trimming took 0 bases from V and 0 from J, leaving 27 bases between them. Germline CDR1 reads LGHDT; CDR2 reads YNNKEL (reference sequence). The CDR3 loop is CASSQDRSLRILGKNSNQPQHF. CDR3 in DNA: TGTGCCAGCAGCCAAGATAGGTCGTTGAGGATTTTAGGTAAAAATAGCAATCAGCCCCAGCATTTT.

This clone has only a few counts. This sequence joins TRBV6-2 or TRBV6-3 and TRBJ2-7; D gene ambiguous. The germline V and J ends were trimmed by 0 bases and 2 bases, with 14 bases remaining between them. The CDR3 is made up of 16 amino acids. From germline, CDR1 is MNHEY and CDR2 SVGEGT. DNA of the CDR3: TGTGCCAGCAGTTACTCGAATCACCAGGCAACCTACGAGCAGTACTTC. Translating it yields CASSYSNHQATYEQYF.

The V call is TRBV13, the J call TRBJ1-1, with D uncertain. Germline-derived CDR1 and CDR2 are PRHDT and FYEKMQ (reference sequence). CDR3 size: 14 residues. Trimming shortened V by 2 bases and J by 4 bases, and 11 bases separated the two germline ends. CDR3 coding DNA: TGTGCCAGCAGCTTACGCCTAAATGGCACTGAAGCTTTCTTT. Protein: CASSLRLNGTEAFF.

The V call is TRBV4-1, the J call TRBJ2-3, with D possibly being TRBD2 (5 bases). The CDR3 is made up of 14 amino acids. Trimming removed 4 bases at V and 4 bases at J, with 12 bases between. In germline, CDR1 is MGHRA, CDR2 YSYEKL. CDR3: CASSPVANADTQYF. CDR3 in DNA: TGCGCCAGCAGCCCAGTAGCGAACGCAGATACGCAGTATTTT.

V usage is TRBV5-4 and J usage is TRBJ1-1, with D tentatively TRBD1 (6 bases). Trimming left V 4 bases short and J 5 bases short, with 21 bases between. The CDR3 contains 16 residues. Germline V gene data show CDR1 as SGHNT and CDR2 as YYREEE (reference sequence). The CDR3 coding sequence is TGTGCCAGCAGCCCACTCGGGGGGGGCCAGGGGACTGAAGCTTTCTTT. Encoded protein: CASSPLGGGQGTEAFF.

This sequence joins TRBV9 and TRBJ1-5; tentatively, D is TRBD1 (5 bases). The CDR3 length is 22 residues. Looked up from germline, CDR1 is SGDLS and CDR2 is YYNGEE. Trimming pared 2 bases from V and 0 bases from J, leaving 30 bases between. This CDR3 is CASSVGTVDRDSALYSNQPQHF. The CDR3, as DNA: TGTGCCAGCAGCGTCGGAACCGTTGACCGAGACAGTGCCCTCTATAGCAATCAGCCCCAGCATTTT.

A remark on this clone: The sample has other DNA sequences that encode this CDR3 too. The rearrangement links TRBV5-5 to TRBJ1-4; D is ambiguous. Germline-derived CDR1 and CDR2 are SGHKS and YYEKEE (reference sequence). Trimming shortened V by 4 bases and J by 0 bases, and 10 bases separated the two germline ends. CDR3 length equals 15 residues. CDR3 coding DNA: TGTGCCAGCAGCCGCACGGGAACAACTAATGAAAAACTGTTTTTT. Its translation: CASSRTGTTNEKLFF.

This clone has only one observation. V and J are TRBV7-8 and TRBJ2-3; TRBD2 matches 11 bases. Losses at the gene ends were 1 base for V and 3 bases for J; bases not matched to a gene: 3. The CDR3 spans 16 residues. CDR1 is SGHVS, CDR2 FQNEAQ, per germline. Here the CDR3 DNA reads TGTGCCAGCAGCTTAGGTACTAGCGGGAGAACAGATACGCAGTATTTT. This sequence encodes CASSLGTSGRTDTQYF.

The chain uses TRBV27 and TRBJ1-2, with D unresolved. Germline V gene data show CDR1 as MNHEY and CDR2 as SMNVEV (reference sequence). The CDR3 has 14 amino acids. V was clipped by 4 bases and J by 9 bases, with 18 bases between them. The CDR3 region is CASSSPGRRQSYTF. CDR3 DNA: TGTGCCAGCAGTTCACCGGGTCGTCGCCAGAGCTACACCTTC.

The rearrangement uses TRBV2 and TRBJ1-5, with D unresolved. Germline CDR1 reads SNHLY; CDR2 reads FYNNEI. V lost 7 bases and J 3 bases, leaving 10 bases between the germline ends. This CDR3 has 13 residues. This CDR3 is CASMAGHNQPQHF. CDR3 nucleotides: TGTGCCAGCATGGCAGGCCACAATCAGCCCCAGCATTTT.

The chain links TRBV28 to TRBJ2-1, with TRBD1 matching over 9 bases. V dropped 7 bases and J dropped 6; count of bases not matched to a gene: 13. The CDR3 loop spans 16 amino acids. CDR1 is MDHEN, CDR2 SYDVKM, per germline. The CDR3 protein is CASTPSRGTGINEQFF. In DNA form, the CDR3 reads TGTGCCAGCACCCCCTCAAGGGGGACAGGGATCAATGAGCAGTTCTTC.

This chain links TRBV11-3 with TRBJ2-1, with 12 bases aligning to TRBD2. CDR3 length: 15 amino acids. The V gene end was trimmed by 5 bases and the J gene end by 7 bases; junction bases not matched to a gene: 6. Germline V gene data show CDR1 as SGHNT and CDR2 as YENEEA. Written as DNA, the CDR3 is TGTGCCAGCAGCCGGCGACTAGCGGGAGAAAATGAGCAGTTCTTC. Residues: CASSRRLAGENEQFF. The variable domain in full, with the rest retrieved from reference TRBV11-3 and TRBJ2-1, is EAGVVQSPRYKIIEKKQPVAFWCNPISGHNTLYWYLQNLGQGPELLIRYENEEAVDDSQLPKDRFSAERLKGVDSTLKIQPAELGDSAVYLCASSRRLAGENEQFFGPGTRLTVL.

The CDR3 bases are TGTGCCAGCAGCGCGGGACTAGCGGGAGTTGATGAGCAGTTCTTC. It is translated as CASSAGLAGVDEQFF. The rearrangement uses TRBV9 and TRBJ2-1, with 14 positions matching TRBD2. With 3 bases clipped from V and 8 bases from J, the junction kept 4 bases outside the gene matches. Germline V gives CDR1 SGDLS, CDR2 YYNGEE. The CDR3 is 15 residues long.

This chain connects TRBV19 to TRBJ2-7, with D tentatively TRBD1 (6 bases). The germline gives CDR1 LNHDA, CDR2 SQIVND (reference sequence). V lost 6 bases and J 6 bases, leaving 15 bases between the germline ends. This CDR3 is built from 13 residues. The CDR3 reads CASSIAGTSEQYF. CDR3 nucleotide sequence: TGTGCCAGTAGCATCGCCGGGACATCCGAGCAGTACTTC.

This clone turned up a few times. The rearrangement uses TRBV9 and TRBJ1-3, with D possibly matching TRBD1 (6 bases). This CDR3 is 14 amino acids long. Germline-derived CDR1 and CDR2 are SGDLS and YYNGEE. V was pared by 3 bases and J by 4 bases, with 11 bases between. This CDR3 is CASSATTGGNTIYF. The CDR3 DNA reads as TGTGCCAGCAGCGCCACGACAGGCGGAAACACCATATATTTT.

V usage is TRBV23-1 and J usage is TRBJ2-2, with 7 positions matching TRBD1. TRBV23-1 qualifies as an ORF whose function is uncertain. This CDR3 is 15 amino acids long. Trimming at V came to 6 bases and at J to 6 bases, leaving 10 bases not matched to a gene. The chain's CDR3 is CASRPGQAKSGELFF. In DNA, the CDR3 is TGCGCCAGCAGGCCAGGACAGGCAAAGTCCGGGGAGCTGTTTTTT.

The chain couples TRBV3-1 (or the pseudogene TRBV3-2) to TRBJ1-3; a weak D match, TRBD1 (6 bases). Trimming cost V 4 bases and J 4 bases, with 14 bases left between them. CDR1 and CDR2 (germline): LGHDT, YNNKEL (reference sequence). This CDR3 region has 15 residues. CDR3 protein: CASSPRGAQGNTIYF. The CDR3, as DNA: TGTGCCAGCAGCCCAAGGGGGGCGCAAGGAAACACCATATATTTT.

This clone appeared many times. This chain uses TRBV5-8 with TRBJ2-4, with TRBD1 matching 8 bases. The V gene end was trimmed by 4 bases and the J gene end by 7 bases; junction bases not matched to a gene: 10. CDR1 and CDR2 (germline): SGHTS, YDEGEE. There are 15 residues in the CDR3. CDR3 sequence (DNA): TGTGCCAGCAGCGAGCCGGGGCAGGGGGCTAACATTCAGTACTTC. It translates to CASSEPGQGANIQYF. The full variable domain, rest sourced from reference TRBV5-8 and TRBJ2-4, is EAGVTQSPTHLIKTRGQQATLRCSPISGHTSVYWYQQALGLGLQFLLWYDEGEERNRGNFPPRFSGRQFPNYSSELNVNALELEDSALYLCASSEPGQGANIQYFGAGTRLSVL.

This chain connects TRBV19 to TRBJ2-7; 10 bases are shared with TRBD1. Germline V gene sequence: CDR1 LNHDA, CDR2 SQIVND (reference sequence). Trimming at V came to 4 bases and at J to 0 bases, leaving 6 bases not matched to a gene. CDR3 length: 16 amino acids. CDR3 sequence: CASSTRDRGSSYEQYF. In nucleotides, the CDR3 is TGTGCCAGTAGTACCCGGGACAGGGGAAGCTCCTACGAGCAGTACTTC.

The chain joins TRBV12-2 to TRBJ1-3; the table's D gene call, TRBD1, was not cross checked with the DNA. TRBV12-2 has pseudogene status. This CDR3 is 15 amino acids long. CDR3 sequence: CASRFRQGSGNTIYF. The CDR3 DNA is TGTGCAAGTCGCTTCAGACAGGGGTCTGGAAACACCATATATTTT.

The gene calls are TRBV28 and TRBJ1-1; D gene ambiguous. Between the trimmed V and J ends, which lost 8 bases and 1 base, there was a span of 8 bases. CDR1 is MDHEN, CDR2 SYDVKM, per germline. The CDR3 totals 12 residues. Written as DNA, the CDR3 is TGTGCCAGCCTCGACTCGAACACTGAAGCTTTCTTT. Translating it yields CASLDSNTEAFF.

The chain has TRBV6-2 or TRBV6-3 and TRBJ1-1; 11 positions match TRBD1. With 5 bases clipped from V and 4 bases from J, the junction kept 6 bases outside the gene matches. Germline V gene data show CDR1 as MNHEY and CDR2 as SVGEGT. This CDR3 has 15 amino acids. This chain's CDR3 is CASSHGQGAVTEAFF. CDR3 nucleotides: TGTGCCAGCAGTCACGGACAGGGGGCCGTCACTGAAGCTTTCTTT.

This chain uses TRBV7-2 with TRBJ2-1, with 7 bases fitting TRBD2. This CDR3 region has 16 residues. J gave up 4 bases and V 5 bases, and 11 bases lay outside the gene matches. In germline, CDR1 is SGHTA, CDR2 FQGNSA. CDR3 amino acids: CASSHPGGSGYNEQFF. The DNA of the CDR3 is TGTGCCAGCAGCCACCCGGGGGGAAGCGGTTACAATGAGCAGTTCTTC. The complete variable domain, with remaining parts taken from reference TRBV7-2 and TRBJ2-1, reads GAGVSQSPSNKVTEKGKDVELRCDPISGHTALYWYRQSLGQGLEFLIYFQGNSAPDKSGLPSDRFSAERTGGSVSTLTIQRTQQEDSAVYLCASSHPGGSGYNEQFFGPGTRLTVL.

This chain links TRBV28 with TRBJ1-2; no reliable D call. Per germline, CDR1 MDHEN and CDR2 SYDVKM. Deletions cut 6 bases from V and 8 bases from J, with 13 bases between. The CDR3 has 12 residues. The CDR3, as DNA: TGTGCCAGCAGAAATATTCCCGGCGGCTACACCTTC. This translates into CASRNIPGGYTF.